Following are 5 T cell receptor beta chains from one sample sequenced in a study of blood T cell repertoires in COVID-19. TCRdb keeps only in-frame clones here, not all; method: immunoSEQ multiplex PCR. The table shows about 120,000 clones, with about 85% occurring only once. Source material: peripheral blood. These receptors all stem from a woman of 80 years or more with acute or convalescent COVID-19.

This clone appeared a single time. The V and J genes are TRBV7-8 and TRBJ1-1, with D possibly being TRBD1 (6 bases). Germline CDR1 is SGHVS and CDR2 is FQNEAQ. Trimming removed 5 bases from V and 1 base from J, with 17 bases in between. The CDR3 spans 16 residues. CDR3 amino acids: CASSPLPGHQNTEAFF. In nucleotides, the CDR3 is TGTGCCAGCAGCCCCCTCCCGGGACACCAGAACACTGAAGCTTTCTTT.

V usage is TRBV12-3 or TRBV12-4 and J usage is TRBJ1-1, with D perhaps matching TRBD1 (5 bases). There are 13 residues in the CDR3. V was cut by 4 bases and J by 3 bases, with 9 bases left in between. The CDR3 DNA reads as TGTGCCAGCAGTTCGCAGGGTTACACTGAAGCTTTCTTT. It specifies CASSSQGYTEAFF.

The chain joins TRBV23-1 to TRBJ2-7; TRBD1 is a possible D gene (5 bases). TRBV23-1 is an ORF; its function is uncertain. The CDR3 runs 14 residues. Trimming removed 4 bases from V and 5 bases from J, with 15 bases in between. Written as DNA, the CDR3 is TGCGCCAGCAGTCCAGGGTCTAGATCCCACGAGCAGTACTTC. Translating gives CASSPGSRSHEQYF.

The gene calls are TRBV27 and TRBJ2-3; 9 nucleotides line up with TRBD2. V was clipped by 0 bases and J by 8 bases; unmatched bases: 9. Germline lookup yields CDR1 MNHEY and CDR2 SMNVEV (reference sequence). The CDR3 totals 16 residues. Here the CDR3 reads CASSLSLLAGPSTQYF. CDR3 nucleotide sequence: TGTGCCAGCAGTTTATCCCTCCTAGCGGGGCCCAGTACGCAGTATTTT.

This chain joins TRBV5-1 and TRBJ2-2; D may be TRBD2 (5 bases). Trimming removed 7 bases from V and 4 bases from J, with 11 bases in between. Germline lookup yields CDR1 SGHRS and CDR2 YFSETQ. This CDR3 has 13 amino acids. The CDR3 reads CASAYGGTGELFF. The CDR3 bases are TGCGCCAGCGCTTACGGAGGCACCGGGGAGCTGTTTTTT. The full variable domain, with the rest looked up from reference TRBV5-1 and TRBJ2-2, is KAGVTQTPRYLIKTRGQQVTLSCSPISGHRSVSWYQQTPGQGLQFLFEYFSETQRNKGNFPGRFSGRQFSNSRSEMNVSTLELGDSALYLCASAYGGTGELFFGEGSRLTVL.